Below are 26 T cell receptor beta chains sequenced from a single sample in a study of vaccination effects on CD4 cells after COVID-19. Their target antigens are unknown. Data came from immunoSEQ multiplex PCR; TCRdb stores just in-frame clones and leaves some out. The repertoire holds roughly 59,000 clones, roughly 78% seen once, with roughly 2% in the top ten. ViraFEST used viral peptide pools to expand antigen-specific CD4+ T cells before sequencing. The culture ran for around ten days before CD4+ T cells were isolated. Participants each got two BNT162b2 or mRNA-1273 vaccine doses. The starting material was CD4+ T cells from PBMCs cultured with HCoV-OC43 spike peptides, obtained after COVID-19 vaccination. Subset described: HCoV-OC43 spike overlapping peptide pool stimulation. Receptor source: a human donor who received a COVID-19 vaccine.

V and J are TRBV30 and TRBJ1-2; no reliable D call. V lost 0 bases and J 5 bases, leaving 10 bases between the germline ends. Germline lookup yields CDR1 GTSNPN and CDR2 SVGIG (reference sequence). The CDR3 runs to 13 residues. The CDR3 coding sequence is TGTGCCTGGAGTGTACAAGGCCCTTATGGCTACACCTTC. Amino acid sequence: CAWSVQGPYGYTF.

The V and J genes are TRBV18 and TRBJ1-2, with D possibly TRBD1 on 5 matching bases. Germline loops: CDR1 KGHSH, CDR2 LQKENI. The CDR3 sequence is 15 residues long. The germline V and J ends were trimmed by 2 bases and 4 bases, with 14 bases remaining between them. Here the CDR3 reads CASSPGAGGLYGYTF. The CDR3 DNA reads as TGTGCCAGCTCACCAGGGGCAGGCGGCCTCTATGGCTACACCTTC.

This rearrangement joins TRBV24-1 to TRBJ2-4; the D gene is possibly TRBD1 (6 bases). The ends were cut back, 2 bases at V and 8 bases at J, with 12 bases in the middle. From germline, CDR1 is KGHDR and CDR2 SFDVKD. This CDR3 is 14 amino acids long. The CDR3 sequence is CATSDSGRGYIQYF. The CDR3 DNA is TGTGCCACCAGTGATTCGGGCAGGGGTTACATTCAGTACTTC.

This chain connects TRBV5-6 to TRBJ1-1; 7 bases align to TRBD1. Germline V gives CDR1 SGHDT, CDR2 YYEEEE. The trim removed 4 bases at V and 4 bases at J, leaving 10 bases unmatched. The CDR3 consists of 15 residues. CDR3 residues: CASSRLDRESTEAFF. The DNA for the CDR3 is TGTGCCAGCAGCCGTTTAGACAGGGAGAGCACTGAAGCTTTCTTT.

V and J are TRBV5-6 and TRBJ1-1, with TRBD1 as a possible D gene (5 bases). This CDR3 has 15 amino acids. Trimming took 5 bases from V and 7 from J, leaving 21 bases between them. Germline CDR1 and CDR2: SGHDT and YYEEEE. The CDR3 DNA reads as TGTGCCAGCAGTCCCCTCTGGGCAGGGCAAATTGAAGCTTTCTTT. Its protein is CASSPLWAGQIEAFF.

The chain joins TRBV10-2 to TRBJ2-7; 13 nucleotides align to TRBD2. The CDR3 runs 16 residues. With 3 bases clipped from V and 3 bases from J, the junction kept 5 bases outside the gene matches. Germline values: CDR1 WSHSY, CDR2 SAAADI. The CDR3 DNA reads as TGCGCCAGCAGTGATATCAGGACTAGCGGGGGCTACGAGCAGTACGTC. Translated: CASSDIRTSGGYEQYV.

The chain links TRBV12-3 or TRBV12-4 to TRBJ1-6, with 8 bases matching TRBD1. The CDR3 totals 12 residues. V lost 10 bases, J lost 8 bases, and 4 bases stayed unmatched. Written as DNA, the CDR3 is TGTGCCACACGACAGGGGTATTCACCCCTCCACTTT. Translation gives CATRQGYSPLHF.

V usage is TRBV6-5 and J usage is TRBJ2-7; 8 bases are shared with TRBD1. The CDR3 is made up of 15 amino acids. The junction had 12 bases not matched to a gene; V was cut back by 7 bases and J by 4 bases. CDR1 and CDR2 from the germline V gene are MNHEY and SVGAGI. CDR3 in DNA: TGTGCCAGCATGCGAAGCTGGACAGGGCGATACGAGCAGTACGTC. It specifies CASMRSWTGRYEQYV.

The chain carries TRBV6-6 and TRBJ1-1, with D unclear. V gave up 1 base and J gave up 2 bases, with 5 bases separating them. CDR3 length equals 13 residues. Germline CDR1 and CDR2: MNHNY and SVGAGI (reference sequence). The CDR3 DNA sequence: TGTGCCAGCAGTTACTTGACTAACACTGAAGCTTTCTTT. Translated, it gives CASSYLTNTEAFF.

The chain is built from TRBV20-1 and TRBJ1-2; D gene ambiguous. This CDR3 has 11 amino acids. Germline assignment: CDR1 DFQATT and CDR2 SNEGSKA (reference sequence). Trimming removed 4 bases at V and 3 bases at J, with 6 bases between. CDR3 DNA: TGCAGTGCTAAGGACGACTATGGCTACACCTTC. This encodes CSAKDDYGYTF.

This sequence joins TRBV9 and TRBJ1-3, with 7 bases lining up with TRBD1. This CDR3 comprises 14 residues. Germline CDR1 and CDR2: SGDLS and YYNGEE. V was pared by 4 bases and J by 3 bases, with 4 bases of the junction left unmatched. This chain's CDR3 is CASSPGGNGNTIYF. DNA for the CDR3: TGTGCCAGCAGCCCAGGGGGGAATGGAAACACCATATATTTT.

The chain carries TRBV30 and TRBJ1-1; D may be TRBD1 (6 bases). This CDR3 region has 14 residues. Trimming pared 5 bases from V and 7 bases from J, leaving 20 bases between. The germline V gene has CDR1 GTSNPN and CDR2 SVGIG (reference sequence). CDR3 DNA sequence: TGTGCCTGGCGGAAATCAGGGGCGCAGGGTGAAGCTTTCTTT. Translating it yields CAWRKSGAQGEAFF.

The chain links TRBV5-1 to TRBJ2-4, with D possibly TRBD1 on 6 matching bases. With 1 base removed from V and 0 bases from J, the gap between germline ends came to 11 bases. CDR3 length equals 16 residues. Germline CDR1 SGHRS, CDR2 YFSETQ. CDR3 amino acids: CASSLTGTLAKNIQYF. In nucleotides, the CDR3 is TGCGCCAGCAGCTTGACAGGGACGTTAGCCAAAAACATTCAGTACTTC. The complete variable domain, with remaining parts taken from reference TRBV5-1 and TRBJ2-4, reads KAGVTQTPRYLIKTRGQQVTLSCSPISGHRSVSWYQQTPGQGLQFLFEYFSETQRNKGNFPGRFSGRQFSNSRSEMNVSTLELGDSALYLCASSLTGTLAKNIQYFGAGTRLSVL.

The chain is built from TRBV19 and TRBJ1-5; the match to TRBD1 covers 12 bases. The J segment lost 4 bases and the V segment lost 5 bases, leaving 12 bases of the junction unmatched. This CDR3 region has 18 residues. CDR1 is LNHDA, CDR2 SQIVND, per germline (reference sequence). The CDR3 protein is CASSPPGQGARRNQPQHF. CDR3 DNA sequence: TGTGCCAGTAGTCCTCCGGGACAGGGGGCTCGGAGGAATCAGCCCCAGCATTTT.

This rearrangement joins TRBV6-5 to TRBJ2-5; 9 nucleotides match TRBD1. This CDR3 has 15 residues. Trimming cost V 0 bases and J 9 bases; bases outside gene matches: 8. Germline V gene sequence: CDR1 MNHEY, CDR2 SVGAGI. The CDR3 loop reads CASSYSLGTGSAQYF. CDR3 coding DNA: TGTGCCAGCAGTTACTCCCTTGGGACAGGGTCGGCCCAGTACTTC.

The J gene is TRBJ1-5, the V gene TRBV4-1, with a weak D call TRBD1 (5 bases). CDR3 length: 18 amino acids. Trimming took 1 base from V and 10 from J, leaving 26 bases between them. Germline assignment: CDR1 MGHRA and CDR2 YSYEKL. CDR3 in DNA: TGCGCCAGCAGCCAAGTTTCGGGGGGGGGATCGCTTGGGGGACCCCAGCATTTT. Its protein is CASSQVSGGGSLGGPQHF.

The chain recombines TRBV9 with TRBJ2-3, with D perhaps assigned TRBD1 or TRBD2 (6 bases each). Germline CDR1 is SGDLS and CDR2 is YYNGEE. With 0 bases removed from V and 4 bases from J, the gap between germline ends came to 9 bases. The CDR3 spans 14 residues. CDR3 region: CASSVVGGADTQYF. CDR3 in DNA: TGTGCCAGCAGCGTAGTGGGGGGCGCAGATACGCAGTATTTT.

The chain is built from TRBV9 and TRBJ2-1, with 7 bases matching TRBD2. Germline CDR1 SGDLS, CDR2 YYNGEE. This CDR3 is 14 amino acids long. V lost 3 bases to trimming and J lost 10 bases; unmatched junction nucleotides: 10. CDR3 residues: CASSARLANEEQFF. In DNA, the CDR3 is TGTGCCAGCAGCGCCAGACTAGCCAATGAGGAGCAGTTCTTC.

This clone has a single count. In DNA, the CDR3 is TGTGCCAGCAAAGGGGGGGGGAACACCGGGGAGCTGTTTTTT. Its protein product is CASKGGGNTGELFF. This rearrangement joins TRBV28 to TRBJ2-2, with D possibly matching TRBD2 (7 bases). V was trimmed by 7 bases and J by 1 base, leaving 10 bases between them. Germline V lookup: CDR1 MDHEN, CDR2 SYDVKM. The CDR3 consists of 14 residues.

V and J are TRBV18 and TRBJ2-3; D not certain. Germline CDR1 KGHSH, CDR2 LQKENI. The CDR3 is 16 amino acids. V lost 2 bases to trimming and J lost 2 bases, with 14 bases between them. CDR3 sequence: CASSPVGLFPTDTQYF. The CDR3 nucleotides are TGTGCCAGCTCACCAGTGGGCCTATTCCCCACAGATACGCAGTATTTT.

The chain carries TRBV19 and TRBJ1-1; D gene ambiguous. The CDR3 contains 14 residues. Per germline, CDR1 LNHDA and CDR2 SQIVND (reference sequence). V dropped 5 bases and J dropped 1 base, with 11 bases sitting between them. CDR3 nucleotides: TGTGCCAGTAGTCCCCGAGGTGGGAACACTGAAGCTTTCTTT. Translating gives CASSPRGGNTEAFF. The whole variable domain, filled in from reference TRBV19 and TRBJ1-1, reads DGGITQSPKYLFRKEGQNVTLSCEQNLNHDAMYWYRQDPGQGLRLIYYSQIVNDFQKGDIAEGYSVSREKKESFPLTVTSAQKNPTAFYLCASSPRGGNTEAFFGQGTRLTVV.

DNA of the CDR3: TGTGCCAGCAGCCAAGAGATCCAGGGACAGGGTGTCAGAAACACCATATATTTT. Translation: CASSQEIQGQGVRNTIYF. V gene TRBV4-2 combines with J gene TRBJ1-3; TRBD1 matches at 9 bases. CDR3 size: 18 residues. The V gene's germline CDR1 is LGHNA and CDR2 YNFKEQ. Losses at the gene ends were 0 bases for V and 5 bases for J; bases not matched to a gene: 11.

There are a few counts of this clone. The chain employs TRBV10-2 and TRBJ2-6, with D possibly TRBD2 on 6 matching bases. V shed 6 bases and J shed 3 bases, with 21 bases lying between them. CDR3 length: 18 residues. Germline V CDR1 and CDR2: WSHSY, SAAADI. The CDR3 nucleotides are TGCGCCAGCAGCCCCGACGGAGGGCGGCTAGGTGGGGCCAACGTCCTGACTTTC. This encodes CASSPDGGRLGGANVLTF.

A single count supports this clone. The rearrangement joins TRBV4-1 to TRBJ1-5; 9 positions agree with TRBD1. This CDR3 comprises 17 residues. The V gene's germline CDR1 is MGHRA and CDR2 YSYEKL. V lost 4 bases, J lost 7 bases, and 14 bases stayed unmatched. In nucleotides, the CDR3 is TGCGCCAGCAGCCTCAGGGAGGACAGGGGAATAAGACAGCCCCAGCATTTT. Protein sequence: CASSLREDRGIRQPQHF.

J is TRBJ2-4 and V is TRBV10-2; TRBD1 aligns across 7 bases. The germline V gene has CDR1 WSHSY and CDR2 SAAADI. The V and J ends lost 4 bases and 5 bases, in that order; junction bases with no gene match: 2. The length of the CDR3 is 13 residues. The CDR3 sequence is CASSGTGQNIQYF. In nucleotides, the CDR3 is TGCGCCAGCAGTGGGACAGGTCAAAACATTCAGTACTTC.

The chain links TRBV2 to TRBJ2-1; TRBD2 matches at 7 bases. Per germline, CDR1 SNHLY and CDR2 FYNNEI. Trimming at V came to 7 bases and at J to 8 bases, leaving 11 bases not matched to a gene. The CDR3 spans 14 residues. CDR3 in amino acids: CASTRLKSGDEQFF. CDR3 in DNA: TGTGCCAGCACTAGATTGAAAAGCGGGGATGAGCAGTTCTTC.